The subject of this entry is one T cell receptor (beta chain). The antigen remains unidentified. The V gene end was trimmed by 1 base and the J gene end by 1 base; junction bases not matched to a gene: 4. The CDR3 has 15 residues. Germline lookup yields CDR1 SGHTA and CDR2 FQGNSA. Staining for CD45RO/CCR7/CD25/CD127/CD95/CD27 allowed sorting of CD4+ naive, central memory, regulatory and stem cell-like memory cells. These data come from a study of beta chain features in type 1 diabetes. Study observations and caveats: For Type 1 diabetes patients, all four CD4+ subsets carried TCRB CDR3s that were moderately but significantly shorter. Insertion counts at VDJ junctions were lower in type 1 diabetes patients, who also showed more deletions there.

Reverse transcribing all isolated RNA meant expressed TCRB transcripts were sequenced. Average reads for naive, central memory and regulatory T cell samples were about 4 million. Repertoires were generated with immunoSEQ multiplex PCR, while TCRdb's copy carries only in-frame clones and drops some. This sample carries 280,000 or so clones, approximately 16% of them seen once, and the ten largest clones take 0.015% to 0.017%. The chain employs TRBV7-2 and TRBJ2-7; TRBD2 matches at 7 bases. The sample consisted of naive CD4+ T cells from blood. The sequence derives from a man between 18 and 29 years old with type 1 diabetes. CDR3 bases: TGTGCCAGCAGCTTAGGGCGGGGGTGGTCCTACGAGCAGTACTTC. It translates to CASSLGRGWSYEQYF.